This passage covers 3 T cell receptor beta chains from one sample sequenced in a study of blood T cells in healthy people across ages. For the second PCR, which ran for 7 to 11 cycles, a sample-barcoded 5' primer and a J-beta primer mix were used. MiXCR, run by TCRdb on the 5' RACE reads, gives a single entry per CDR3 protein. The repertoire includes around 1,500,000 distinct CDR3 sequences, approximately 28% of them detected once, and 7.7% sits in the top ten. Material for sequencing was blood. The receptors here all came from a woman aged 25 to 39 in good health.

Note on this clonotype: One end of the junction is discordant with germline, which a read error may explain. The chain uses TRBV12-3 or TRBV12-4 and TRBJ1-2; D might be TRBD1 (5 bases). The CDR3 sequence is 12 residues long. In DNA, the CDR3 is TGTACCAGTCGCCTGGGGGGAGATAGCTACACCTTC. Its protein product is CTSRLGGDSYTF.

The genes are TRBV5-4 and TRBJ2-1; D possibly corresponds to TRBD2 (5 bases). CDR1 SGHNT and CDR2 YYREEE come from the germline V gene (reference sequence). Trimming took 1 base from V and 0 from J, leaving 11 bases between them. This CDR3 is built from 16 residues. Here the CDR3 DNA reads TGTGCCAGCAGCTTGAGGCGGGTAAGCTCCTACAATGAGCAGTTCTTC. It is translated as CASSLRRVSSYNEQFF.

This clonotype was observed a single time. The chain uses TRBV5-1 and TRBJ2-1; the match to TRBD2 covers 7 bases. This CDR3 is 12 amino acids long. V shed 7 bases and J 6 bases; nucleotides not matched to a gene: 4. Germline CDR1 reads SGHRS; CDR2 reads YFSETQ. The CDR3 region is CASRWGGNEQFF. CDR3 nucleotide sequence: TGCGCCAGCCGTTGGGGGGGCAATGAGCAGTTCTTC.